The rows below give T cell receptor beta chains drawn from one sample of a study of shared clonotypes between healthy human individuals. This table comes from immunoSEQ multiplex PCR, and its TCRdb copy is limited to in-frame clones, with some not included. The sample yields about 2.1 million clones, 85% to 95% seen once. Sequenced material: naive CD8+ T cells from PBMCs. These receptors were obtained from a man between 18 and 35 years old in good health. Some clones in this sample may be carry-over from other donors' samples. The CDR3 runs from the conserved cysteine through the conserved F or W. A D gene is named only where the DNA matches it firmly. Rows may omit the clone size; those that give it use once, few, many or a size class.

clone_size d_call j_call v_call cdr3_aa cdr3_nt
- - TRBJ2-2 TRBV5-6 CASSFWQVRLLTGELFF TGTGCCAGCAGCTTTTGGCAGGTTAGGTTGCTGACCGGGGAGCTGTTTTTT
- TRBD1 TRBJ2-1 TRBV7-9 CASSFDRVEQFF TGTGCCAGCAGCTTCGACAGGGTCGAGCAGTTCTTC
- TRBD1 TRBJ1-2 TRBV6-5 CASTPAGTGYGYTF TGTGCCAGCACCCCCGCCGGGACAGGCTATGGCTACACCTTC
- - TRBJ2-2 TRBV4-2 CASSPLLNTGELFF TGTGCCAGCAGCCCGCTTCTTAACACCGGGGAGCTGTTTTTT
- TRBD1 TRBJ1-1 TRBV7-9 CASSLGDRGTEAFF TGTGCCAGCAGCTTAGGAGACAGGGGAACTGAAGCTTTCTTT
once - TRBJ1-5 TRBV27 CASSPSSGQYNQPQHF TGTGCCAGCAGCCCAAGCTCCGGACAGTACAATCAGCCCCAGCATTTT
- - TRBJ2-7 TRBV6-5 CASSYGSGSNYEQYF TGTGCCAGCAGTTACGGGAGCGGAAGTAACTACGAGCAGTACTTC
- TRBD1 TRBJ1-1 TRBV6-5 CASSYSEGAREAFF TGTGCCAGCAGTTACTCCGAGGGGGCACGGGAAGCTTTCTTT
- - TRBJ1-3 TRBV4-1 CASSQVVLLGNTIYF TGCGCCAGCAGCCAAGTAGTTTTATTGGGAAACACCATATATTTT
- - TRBJ1-4 TRBV10-3 CAISGGVQGTSNEKLFF TGTGCCATCAGTGGCGGGGTCCAGGGGACATCTAATGAAAAACTGTTTTTT
- - TRBJ2-3 TRBV27 CASSTAASTDTQYF TGTGCCAGCAGTACCGCGGCTTCCACAGATACGCAGTATTTT
- - TRBJ2-7 TRBV11-2 CASSSPDRLRSSYEQYF TGTGCCAGCAGCTCGCCAGACAGGCTGAGGAGCTCCTACGAGCAGTACTTC
once TRBD1 TRBJ1-5 TRBV6-1 CASSQSGQGPQHF TGTGCCAGCAGCCAATCTGGACAGGGCCCCCAGCATTTT
- - TRBJ2-1 TRBV7-6 CASSSKSPGTQDHNEQFF TGTGCCAGCAGCTCCAAAAGCCCCGGGACACAAGACCACAATGAGCAGTTCTTC
- - TRBJ2-2 TRBV12-5 CASGLDLSGELFF TGTGCTAGTGGTTTGGACCTATCCGGGGAGCTGTTTTTT
- - TRBJ2-1 TRBV7-3 CASSLVSGPYNEQFF TGTGCCAGCAGCTTAGTTAGCGGACCCTACAATGAGCAGTTCTTC
- - TRBJ2-7 TRBV27 CASSPTLDRTDYEQYF TGTGCCAGCAGCCCGACACTAGACAGGACCGATTACGAGCAGTACTTC
- TRBD2 TRBJ2-7 TRBV9 CASSVGGLAGVAYEQYF TGTGCCAGCAGCGTAGGAGGACTAGCGGGAGTTGCCTACGAGCAGTACTTC
- - TRBJ2-1 TRBV7-3 CASSLGSGIDQFF TGTGCCAGCAGCTTAGGGTCAGGGATTGATCAGTTCTTC
- TRBD1 TRBJ2-7 TRBV5-1 CASSLASRQGAYEQYF TGCGCCAGCAGCTTGGCCTCTCGGCAGGGGGCCTACGAGCAGTACTTC
- - TRBJ2-7 TRBV6-5 CASSYAGRASEQYF TGTGCCAGCAGTTACGCGGGCAGGGCAAGCGAGCAGTACTTC
- - TRBJ2-7 TRBV27 CASSSSQAPVNEQYF TGTGCCAGCAGTTCGTCACAGGCTCCGGTCAACGAGCAGTACTTC
- TRBD2 TRBJ2-1 TRBV6-1 CASSPSGRGYNEQFF TGTGCCAGCAGTCCTAGCGGGAGGGGCTACAATGAGCAGTTCTTC
- - TRBJ1-1 TRBV11-2 CASSLYSLNTEAFF TGTGCCAGCAGCTTGTACAGTTTGAACACTGAAGCTTTCTTT
few - TRBJ2-7 TRBV5-6 CASSLGVSYEQYF TGTGCCAGCAGCTTGGGGGTCTCCTACGAGCAGTACTTC
- - TRBJ2-2 TRBV15 CATSRDLGGADTGELFF TGTGCCACCAGCAGAGATCTGGGGGGGGCGGACACCGGGGAGCTGTTTTTT
- TRBD2 TRBJ2-7 TRBV7-9 CASSPRVGVAGAPYEQYF TGTGCCAGCAGCCCCCGGGTGGGCGTGGCGGGAGCCCCCTACGAGCAGTACTTC
- - TRBJ2-4 TRBV27 CASSSSGEVAKNIQYF TGTGCCAGCAGTTCCTCGGGAGAGGTAGCCAAAAACATTCAGTACTTC
- - TRBJ2-1 TRBV4-1 CASSQVLGLGPNEQFF TGCGCCAGCAGCCAAGTCCTTGGACTGGGTCCCAATGAGCAGTTCTTC
- TRBD2 TRBJ2-1 TRBV5-1 CASSLGTGGLNDNEQFF TGCGCCAGCAGCTTGGGGACGGGAGGGCTAAACGACAATGAGCAGTTCTTC
- - TRBJ1-1 TRBV7-8 CASSSHPSGDTEAFF TGTGCCAGCAGCTCCCACCCTTCAGGGGACACTGAAGCTTTCTTT
- TRBD2 TRBJ2-1 TRBV5-1 CASRRTSELYSYNEQFF TGCGCCAGCAGAAGGACTAGCGAGCTTTACTCCTACAATGAGCAGTTCTTC
few TRBD1 TRBJ1-1 TRBV7-9 CASSGDRTEAFF TGTGCCAGCAGCGGGGACAGGACTGAAGCTTTCTTT
- - TRBJ1-3 TRBV18 CASSPGILLGNTIYF TGTGCCAGCTCACCGGGGATCTTACTAGGAAACACCATATATTTT
- TRBD1 TRBJ2-7 TRBV7-6 CASSLDRGRGYEQYF TGTGCCAGCAGCTTGGACAGGGGGCGTGGGTACGAGCAGTACTTC
- TRBD2 TRBJ2-7 TRBV7-2 CASSGRTSRYPISYEQYF TGTGCCAGCAGCGGACGGACTAGCCGATACCCTATCTCCTACGAGCAGTACTTC
- - TRBJ1-4 TRBV7-6 CASSPPGGGAPTNEKLFF TGTGCCAGCAGCCCCCCTGGGGGGGGCGCGCCAACTAATGAAAAACTGTTTTTT
- - TRBJ2-7 TRBV7-9 CASSPAGRAYEQYF TGTGCCAGCAGCCCCGCGGGCCGAGCCTACGAGCAGTACTTC
- TRBD1 TRBJ2-7 TRBV27 CASSALYDRAYEQYF TGTGCCAGCAGTGCACTGTACGACAGGGCCTACGAGCAGTACTTC
- TRBD2 TRBJ2-7 TRBV27 CASSFRRWTSGSPHQYF TGTGCCAGCAGTTTCCGCCGTTGGACTAGCGGGAGTCCCCACCAGTACTTC
- TRBD2 TRBJ2-7 TRBV11-2 CASSLLAGVDEQYF TGTGCCAGCAGCTTACTAGCGGGAGTAGACGAGCAGTACTTC
once - TRBJ2-2 TRBV4-1 CASSPNTGELFF TGCGCCAGCAGCCCCAACACCGGGGAGCTGTTTTTT
- - TRBJ1-2 TRBV28 CASGPTAGGYTF TGTGCCAGCGGACCCACGGCTGGTGGCTACACCTTC
- - TRBJ1-2 TRBV28 CASSFLNNNYGYTF TGTGCCAGCAGTTTCCTGAACAATAACTATGGCTACACCTTC
- - TRBJ2-5 TRBV19 CASSIGPPGETQYF TGTGCCAGTAGTATTGGGCCGCCGGGGGAGACCCAGTACTTC
- - TRBJ1-1 TRBV2 CASRELSLGPMNTEAFF TGTGCCAGCAGGGAACTAAGCCTGGGACCAATGAACACTGAAGCTTTCTTT
- TRBD1 TRBJ1-1 TRBV5-1 CASSSTGALNTEAFF TGCGCCAGCAGCAGTACAGGGGCCCTGAACACTGAAGCTTTCTTT
- - TRBJ2-5 TRBV5-4 CASSLNERKETQYF TGTGCCAGCAGCTTGAATGAGCGAAAAGAGACCCAGTACTTC
- - TRBJ2-1 TRBV4-1 CASSLVGGGRGNEQFF TGCGCCAGCAGCCTCGTCGGGGGCGGAAGGGGGAATGAGCAGTTCTTC
- TRBD2 TRBJ2-1 TRBV7-8 CASSLPGLADNEQFF TGTGCCAGCAGCTTACCGGGACTAGCGGATAATGAGCAGTTCTTC